This record covers a single T cell receptor (beta chain). Its antigen is unknown. These data originate in a study of T-cell memory formation after mild COVID-19. Study-wide background: Each donor largely had its own TCR clusters. General study results and limits: Clones that got smaller from day 15 to 85 had even CD4/CD8, while clones growing later tipped toward CD4+. Pre-infection memory already had some responding clones, implying cross-reactive memory joined.

Constant-segment-primed 5'RACE gave TCR alpha and TCR beta cDNA libraries with sample barcodes and UMIs. MiXCR was run by TCRdb on the 5' RACE reads, yielding one entry per CDR3 protein. The sample consists of roughly 130,000 distinct CDR3 sequences, roughly 6% of them appearing once. The CDR3 totals 15 residues. Trimming cost V 0 bases and J 6 bases, with 13 bases left between them. The germline gives CDR1 SGDLS, CDR2 YYNGEE. The sample taken for sequencing was PBMCs or a T cell subset sorted from them (not recorded which). This chain joins TRBV9 and TRBJ2-1; D possibly corresponds to TRBD1 (6 bases). This sequence originates from an adult woman who had mild COVID-19 (a few samples of this study predate the infection). Cell type and time point are not known. The CDR3 nucleotides are TGTGCCAGCAGCGTAGCAGGGGCAGGGATCAATGAGCAGTTCTTC. This gives the protein CASSVAGAGINEQFF.